This T cell receptor (beta chain) was documented in a study of T cells in Graves' hyperthyroidism and ophthalmopathy. This clonotype has just a few counts. CDR3 size: 17 residues. Trimming stripped 0 bases from V and 4 bases from J, with 18 bases between. The germline CDR1 and CDR2 sequences are MGHDK and SYGVNS. The investigators amplified TCR beta CDR3 regions from RNA transcripts. The HTBI primer set was used in a first-round RT-PCR of the TCR CDR3. TCRdb analysed the multiplex PCR reads with MiXCR anew, one entry per CDR3 protein. The sample contains about 600,000 distinct CDR3 sequences, 14% of which appear only once.

Sequenced input: blood. The source is a woman between 18 and 29 years old with Graves' ophthalmopathy. The V and J genes are TRBV25-1 and TRBJ1-2, with no clear D. DNA of the CDR3: TGTGCCAGCAGTGAATATCTAAGTCGAGGCGGTGTCTATGGCTACACCTTC. It specifies CASSEYLSRGGVYGYTF.